This T cell receptor beta chain stems from a study of identical twins (dated by TCRdb to 2015 to 2016). Regarding the research as a whole: To test whether fetal clonotypes persist, this study deep-sequenced TCR alpha and beta repertoires from monozygotic twins, from unrelated adults of various ages, and from cord blood. To rule out contamination, replicate twin experiments were performed at different times with different library preparation protocols. Overall study outcomes, separate from this receptor: In beta out-of-frame sequences, excess twin sharing was weaker, because having fewer shared sequences lowered the signal-to-noise ratio. Compared with coincidental sharing between unrelated individuals, an excess of low generation-probability sequences was observed among out-of-frame TCR alpha sequences shared between twins. Invariant T cells such as MAIT and iNKT could partly confound zero-insertion analyses, although diverse VJ usage argued against such confounding for most clonotypes. In monozygotic twins, out-of-frame TCR alpha sharing was systematically underestimated by recombination models, although the models agreed with sharing between unrelated individuals. Abundant cord blood beta clonotypes carried fewer insertions; young adult naive repertoires showed a weaker similar trend, while memory repertoires showed none. Because the same donors could not be followed over many years, the conclusions relied on cross-sectional statistical analysis.

All donors were healthy Caucasians. The twin cohort comprised three pairs of female monozygotic twins, all aged about 18 to 29 years. Peripheral blood mononuclear cells were the source from which RNA for the TCR libraries was isolated. V is cut back by 0 bases and J by 5 bases, with 17 bases in the junction unmatched. Measured from the cysteine to the phenylalanine, the CDR3 is 19 residues long. The DNA shown is the 57-base CDR3, in frame from base 1. CDR1 and CDR2, per the germline V gene (reference sequence), are DFQATT and SNEGSKA. Library construction relied on 5' RACE. Data came from an Illumina HiSeq 2000. Template switching introduced a universal primer binding site; the final cDNA contained a unique molecular identifier, enabling accurate counting of TCR cDNA molecules. Specific primers in the conserved constant-segment region were used to synthesize first-strand cDNA for TCR alpha and beta chains. To control for contamination, every cDNA library was double barcoded, receiving both a SMART-Mk sample barcode and Illumina barcodes. TruSeq adapter sequences along with Illumina sample barcodes were introduced in two successive PCR steps. TCR alpha and beta cDNA libraries were sequenced on the Illumina HiSeq platform with custom primers. The original methods were these. MiGEC was used to process raw reads and extract unique molecular identifiers, and MiXCR was used to find CDR3 positions. Recombination models were inferred per individual with the repgenHMM and IGoR tools using an EM algorithm. The analysis of shared clonotypes was done with the tcR package in R, with sharing normalized by the product of cloneset sizes. To study raw recombination free of thymic and clonal selection effects, out-of-frame nonproductive sequences were analyzed. In-frame beta chains were kept once TCRdb had trimmed the public reads at Q25 with fastp and called clones with MiXCR. Rows with a matching CDR3 protein are joined into one entry that keeps the most common DNA and genes. The V and J calls here are based on TCRdb, not the publication. The sample table lists hundreds of thousands of distinct CDR3 sequences, around 8.6% of them with a count of one. The ten top clones hold 0.85% to 1% of the sample.

As concerns this clonotype: The antigen this receptor binds is unknown. Base qualities are not provided; no much larger clone lies one nucleotide away.

Separately, the same data were catalogued under a study of yellow fever vaccine responses in identical twins. The other study reports the following: According to the authors, in identical twins the way T cells responded to vaccination appeared partly convergent and partly personalized. In identical twins, the study followed T cell clones that responded to the vaccine with precision.

The clonotype comes from a woman in her late teens or twenties in good health. This receptor chain uses TRBV20-1 and TRBJ2-1; 9 central nucleotides agree with TRBD2. The sequenced sample consisted of PBMCs. The CDR3 region has the sequence CSARDFRLSSGNFDNEQFF. DNA sequence: TGCAGTGCTAGAGATTTCCGTCTTTCTAGCGGGAATTTCGACAATGAGCAGTTCTTC.